This T cell receptor (beta chain) was profiled in a study of blood T cell repertoires in COVID-19. Study background: Acute and convalescent COVID-19 samples came from the United States, Italy and Spain. The cDNA or gDNA used as material had been derived from T cells, B-cell-depleted T cells, or PBMCs.

The CDR3 sequence is 16 residues long. V lost 1 base and J lost 5, with 17 bases in between. Germline V gene data show CDR1 as SGHAT and CDR2 as FQNNGV. As processed by the authors: Nucleated cell number was recorded as an estimate derived from reference gene primer amplification. Some clones are missing from TCRdb's copy, which holds only in-frame ones; the method was immunoSEQ multiplex PCR. That table furnishes V, J and clone size, whereas the DNA furnished D and trimming. The profile shows more than 200,000 clones, over 70% of them singletons. The chain employs TRBV11-2 and TRBJ1-2, with D possibly being TRBD1 (6 bases). Sequencing used peripheral blood. The TCR comes from an elderly woman with acute or convalescent COVID-19. The CDR3 is CASSLGWAGEGYGYTF. In nucleotides, the CDR3 is TGTGCCAGCAGCTTAGGCTGGGCAGGGGAAGGGTATGGCTACACCTTC.